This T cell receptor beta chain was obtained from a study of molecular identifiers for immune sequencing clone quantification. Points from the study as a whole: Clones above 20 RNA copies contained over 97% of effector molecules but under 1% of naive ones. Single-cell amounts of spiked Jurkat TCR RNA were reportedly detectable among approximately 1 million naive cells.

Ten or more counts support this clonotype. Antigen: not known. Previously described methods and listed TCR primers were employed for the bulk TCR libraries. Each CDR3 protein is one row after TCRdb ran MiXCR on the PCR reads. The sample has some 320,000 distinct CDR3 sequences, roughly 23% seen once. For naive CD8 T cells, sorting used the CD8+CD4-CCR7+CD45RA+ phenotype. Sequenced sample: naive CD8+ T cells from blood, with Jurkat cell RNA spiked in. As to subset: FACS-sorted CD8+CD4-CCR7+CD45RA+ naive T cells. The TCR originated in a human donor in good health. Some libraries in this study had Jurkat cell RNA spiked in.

The CDR3 DNA reads TGTGCCAGTAGTAACTCAGGGCGGTACACTGAAGCTTTCTTT. Translation: CASSNSGRYTEAFF. This chain connects TRBV19 to TRBJ1-1; tentatively, D is TRBD1 (5 bases). Germline values: CDR1 LNHDA, CDR2 SQIVND (reference sequence). The CDR3 sequence is 14 residues long. V was pared by 4 bases and J by 3 bases, with 12 bases between.